This T cell receptor beta chain was documented in a study of Ad26.COV2.S vaccination and SARS-CoV-2 variants. On the study more broadly: Doses of Ad26.COV2.S were injected into muscle once or twice, 56 days apart.

Study findings and constraints: Vaccine recipients had higher spike-specific TCR breadth than placebo recipients. Reported post-vaccination CD8+ and CD4+ T cell responses to spike showed substantial breadth.

On this clone itself: Its matching antigen is unknown.

Sequencing was performed with immunoSEQ multiplex PCR; in TCRdb, only in-frame clones are kept and a portion is missing. The sample carries a few hundred thousand clones, 90% recorded once. V was clipped by 8 bases and J by 9 bases; unmatched bases: 7. Germline CDR1 SNHLY, CDR2 FYNNEI. The length of the CDR3 is 15 residues. Treatment indicated: around 19 received Ad26.COV2.S at low or high dose, single or two shots; 5 received placebo; per-sample allocation not given. Day 63 after the first injection of vaccine or placebo was the sampling time. V gene TRBV2 combines with J gene TRBJ2-1; 16 bases fit TRBD2. Sample: peripheral blood, taken in a trial of Ad26.COV2.S vaccine versus placebo. This receptor was taken from a person between 18 and 60 years old who received the Ad26.COV2.S COVID-19 vaccine or a placebo. Here the CDR3 DNA reads TGTGCCAGCTCCGGGACTAGCGGGAGGGCCACTGAGCAGTTCTTC. This sequence encodes CASSGTSGRATEQFF.